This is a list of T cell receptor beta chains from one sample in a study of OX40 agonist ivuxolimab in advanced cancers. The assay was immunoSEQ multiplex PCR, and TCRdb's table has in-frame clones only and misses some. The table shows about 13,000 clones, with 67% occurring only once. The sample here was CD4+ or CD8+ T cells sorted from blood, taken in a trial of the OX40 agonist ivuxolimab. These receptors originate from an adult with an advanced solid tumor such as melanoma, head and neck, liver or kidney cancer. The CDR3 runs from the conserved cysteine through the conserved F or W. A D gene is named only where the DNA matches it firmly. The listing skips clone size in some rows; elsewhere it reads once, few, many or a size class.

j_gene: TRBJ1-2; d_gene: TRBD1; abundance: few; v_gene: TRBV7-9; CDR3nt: TGTGCCAGCAGCTTCTGGTCCGACAGGGGCGGAGGCTACACCTTC; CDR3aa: CASSFWSDRGGGYTF
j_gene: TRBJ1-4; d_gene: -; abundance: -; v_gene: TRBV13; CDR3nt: TGTGCCAGCAGTTTAGGGGGTGTCTCTAATGAAAAACTGTTTTTT; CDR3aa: CASSLGGVSNEKLFF
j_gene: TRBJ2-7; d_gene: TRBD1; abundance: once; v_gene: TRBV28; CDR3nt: TGTGCCATAACGGACAGGGGGCGGTACGAGCAGTACTTC; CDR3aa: CAITDRGRYEQYF
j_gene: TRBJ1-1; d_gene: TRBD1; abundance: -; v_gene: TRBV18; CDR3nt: TGTGCCAGCTCACTAACAGGGGAGCGCACTGAAGCTTTCTTT; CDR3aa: CASSLTGERTEAFF
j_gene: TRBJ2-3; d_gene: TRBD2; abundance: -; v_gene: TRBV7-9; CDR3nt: TGTGCCAGCAGCCGGACTAGCGGGGGCGCAGATACGCAGTATTTT; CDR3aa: CASSRTSGGADTQYF
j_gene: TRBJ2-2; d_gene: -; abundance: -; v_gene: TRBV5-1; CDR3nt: TGCGCCAGCAGCTTCCACCCCTCCGGGGAGCTGTTTTTT; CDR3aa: CASSFHPSGELFF
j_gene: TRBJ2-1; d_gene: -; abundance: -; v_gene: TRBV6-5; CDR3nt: TGTGCCAGCAGCCACCGGCTAGGAGACGGTGAGCAGTTCTTC; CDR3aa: CASSHRLGDGEQFF
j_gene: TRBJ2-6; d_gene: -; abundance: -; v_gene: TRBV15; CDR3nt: TGTGCCACCAGCAGTCTGGTCACTGGGGCCAACGTCCTGACTTTC; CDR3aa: CATSSLVTGANVLTF
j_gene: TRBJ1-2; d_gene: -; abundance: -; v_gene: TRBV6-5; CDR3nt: TGTGCCAGCAGTCCACAGGGAAGCTATGGCTACACCTTC; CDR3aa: CASSPQGSYGYTF
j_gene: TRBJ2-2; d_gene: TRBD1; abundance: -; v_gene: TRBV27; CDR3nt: TGTGCCAGCAGCCCGGGGACAGGTTTTGCCGGGGAGCTGTTTTTT; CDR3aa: CASSPGTGFAGELFF
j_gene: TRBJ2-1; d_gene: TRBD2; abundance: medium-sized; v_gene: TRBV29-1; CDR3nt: TGCAGCGTTGAAGATAGCCTAGCGGGAGGTCTCAATGAGCAGTTCTTC; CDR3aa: CSVEDSLAGGLNEQFF
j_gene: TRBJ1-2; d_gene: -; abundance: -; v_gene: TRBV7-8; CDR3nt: TGTGCCAGCAGCTTAACTGGCTACACCTTC; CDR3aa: CASSLTGYTF
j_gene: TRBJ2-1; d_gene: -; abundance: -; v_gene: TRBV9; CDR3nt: TGTGCCAGCAGCTCCCCGGGGCGAGCCGTTTCGGAGCAGTTCTTC; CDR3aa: CASSSPGRAVSEQFF
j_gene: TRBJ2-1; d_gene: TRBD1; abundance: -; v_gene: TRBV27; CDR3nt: TGTGCCAGCAGCTTGGGGACAGGGTTTTATGAGCAGTTCTTC; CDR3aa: CASSLGTGFYEQFF
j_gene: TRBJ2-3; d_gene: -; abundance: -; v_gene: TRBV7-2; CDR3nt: TGTGCCAGCAGCTTGGGTAGCTGGGCCACAGATACGCAGTATTTT; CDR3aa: CASSLGSWATDTQYF
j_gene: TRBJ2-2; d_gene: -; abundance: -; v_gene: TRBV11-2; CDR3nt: TGTGCCAGCAGTCTCAGGGCTGCGGAGCTGTTTTTT; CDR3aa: CASSLRAAELFF
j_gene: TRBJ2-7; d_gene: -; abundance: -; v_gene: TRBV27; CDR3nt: TGTGCCAGCAGTTTAACTCCCGCGAACGAGCAGTACTTC; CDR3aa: CASSLTPANEQYF
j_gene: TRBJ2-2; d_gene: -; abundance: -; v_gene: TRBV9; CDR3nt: TGTGCCAGCAGCGTACGAGCCGGGGAGCTGTTTTTT; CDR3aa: CASSVRAGELFF
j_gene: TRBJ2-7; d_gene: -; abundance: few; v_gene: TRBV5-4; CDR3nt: TGTGCCAGCAGCGAGGGTGGGGCGGGCTACGAGCAGTACTTC; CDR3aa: CASSEGGAGYEQYF
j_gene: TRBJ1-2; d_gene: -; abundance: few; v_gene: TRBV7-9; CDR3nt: TGTGCCAGCAGCCCGACAGGCCATTATGGCTACACCTTC; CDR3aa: CASSPTGHYGYTF
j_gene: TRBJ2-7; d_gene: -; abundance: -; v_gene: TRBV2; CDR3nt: TGTGCCAGCTCTCGGGGGCCGGTCGAGCAGTACTTC; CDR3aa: CASSRGPVEQYF
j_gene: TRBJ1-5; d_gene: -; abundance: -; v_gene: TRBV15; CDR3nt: TGTGCCACCAGCAGAGATAGAGGACATTATCAGCCCCAGCATTTT; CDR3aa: CATSRDRGHYQPQHF
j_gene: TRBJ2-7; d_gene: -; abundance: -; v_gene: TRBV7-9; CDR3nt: TGTGCCAGCAGCTTACCTATCTCCTACGAGCAGTACTTC; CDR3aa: CASSLPISYEQYF
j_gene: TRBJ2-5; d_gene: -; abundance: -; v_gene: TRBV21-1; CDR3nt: TGTGCCAGCAGCAAAGGTCCCGGGGGGCCCGGAGAGACCCAGTACTTC; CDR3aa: CASSKGPGGPGETQYF
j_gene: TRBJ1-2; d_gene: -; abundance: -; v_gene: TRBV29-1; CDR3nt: TGCAGCGCCCCGAGGGATGTCGGCTATGGCTACACCTTC; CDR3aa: CSAPRDVGYGYTF
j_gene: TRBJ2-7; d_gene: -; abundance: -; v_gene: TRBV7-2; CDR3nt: TGTGCCAGCAGCCTCTCCCGCGAGCAGTACTTC; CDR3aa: CASSLSREQYF
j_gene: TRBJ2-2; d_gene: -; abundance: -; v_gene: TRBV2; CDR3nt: TGTGCCAGCAGTGATTATAAGAACACCGGGGAGCTGTTTTTT; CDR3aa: CASSDYKNTGELFF
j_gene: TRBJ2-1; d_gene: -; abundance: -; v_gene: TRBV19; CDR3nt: TGTGCCAGTAGTAGCCACAGCGGTAGCAATGAGCAGTTCTTC; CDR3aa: CASSSHSGSNEQFF
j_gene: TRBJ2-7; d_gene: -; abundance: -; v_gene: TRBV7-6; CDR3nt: TGTGCCAGCAGCTCTGGATTCGGCGAGCAGTACTTC; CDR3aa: CASSSGFGEQYF
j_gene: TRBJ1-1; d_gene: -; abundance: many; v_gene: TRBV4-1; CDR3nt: TGCGCCAGCAGCCAAGAGCGAGGGAGTGGAACTGAAGCTTTCTTT; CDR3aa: CASSQERGSGTEAFF
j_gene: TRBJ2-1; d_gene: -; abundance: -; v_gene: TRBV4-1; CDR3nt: TGCGCCAGCAGCGCCAGGACAGTTTCCTACAATGAGCAGTTCTTC; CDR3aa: CASSARTVSYNEQFF
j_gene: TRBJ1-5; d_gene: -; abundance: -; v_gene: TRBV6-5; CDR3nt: TGTGCCAGCAGAAGAGAACAGCCCCAGCATTTT; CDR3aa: CASRREQPQHF
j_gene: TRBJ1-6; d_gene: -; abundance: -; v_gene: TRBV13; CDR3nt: TGTGCCAGCAGTCTGGGGACCCAACCACCCCTCCACTTT; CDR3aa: CASSLGTQPPLHF
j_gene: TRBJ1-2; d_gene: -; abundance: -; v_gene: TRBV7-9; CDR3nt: TGTGCCAGCAGCCCGACAGGCTACTATGGCTACACCTTC; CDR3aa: CASSPTGYYGYTF
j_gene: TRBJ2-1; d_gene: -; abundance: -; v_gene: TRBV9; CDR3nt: TGTGCCAGCAGCGTATCTAGGGGGGCGGCCTACAATGAGCAGTTCTTC; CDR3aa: CASSVSRGAAYNEQFF
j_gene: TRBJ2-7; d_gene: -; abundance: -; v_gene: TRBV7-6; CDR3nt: TGTGCCAGCAGCCTGGGCGGAGGGCAGCCCTACGAGCAGTACTTC; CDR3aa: CASSLGGGQPYEQYF
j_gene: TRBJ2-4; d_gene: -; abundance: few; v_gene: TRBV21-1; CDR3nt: TGTGCCAGCAGCAAACCTCCTCGCCGAGCGGGAGATACACTAAACATTCAGTACTTC; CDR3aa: CASSKPPRRAGDTLNIQYF
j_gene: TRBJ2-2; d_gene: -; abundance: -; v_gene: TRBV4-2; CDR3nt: TGTGCCAGCAGCCCCTTCAATAGGGAGACCGGGGAGCTGTTTTTT; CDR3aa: CASSPFNRETGELFF
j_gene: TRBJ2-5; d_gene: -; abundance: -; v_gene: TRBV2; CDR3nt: TGTGCCAGCAGGGACCAAGAGACCCAGTACTTC; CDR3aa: CASRDQETQYF
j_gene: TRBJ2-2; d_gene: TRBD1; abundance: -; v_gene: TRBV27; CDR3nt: TGTGCCAGCAGTTTGGGGACAGGGGGGAACACCGGGGAGCTGTTTTTT; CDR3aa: CASSLGTGGNTGELFF
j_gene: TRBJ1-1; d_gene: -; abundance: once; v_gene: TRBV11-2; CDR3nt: TGCGCCAGCAGCCAAGGAGTTAACAGGGAGAACACTGAAGCTTTCTTT; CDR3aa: CASSQGVNRENTEAFF
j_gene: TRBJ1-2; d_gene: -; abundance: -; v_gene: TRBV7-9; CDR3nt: TGTGCCAGCAGCCCGACAGATCCATATGGCTACACCTTC; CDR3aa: CASSPTDPYGYTF
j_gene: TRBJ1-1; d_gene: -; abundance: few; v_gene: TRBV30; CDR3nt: TGTGCCTGGAGTGTAACAGCGAACACTGAAGCTTTCTTT; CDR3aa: CAWSVTANTEAFF
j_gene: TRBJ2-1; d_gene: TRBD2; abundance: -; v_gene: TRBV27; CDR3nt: TGTGCCAGCGGGGATAGCGGGAGTGGTTACAATGAGCAGTTCTTC; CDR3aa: CASGDSGSGYNEQFF
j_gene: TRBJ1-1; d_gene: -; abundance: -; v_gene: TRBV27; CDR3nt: TGTGCCAGCAGTTTATTAGGGGGGGAAGCTTTCTTT; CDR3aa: CASSLLGGEAFF
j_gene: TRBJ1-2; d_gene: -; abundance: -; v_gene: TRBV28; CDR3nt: TGTGCCAGCAGTTCCCTTCGGGGTCCTAGGTATGGCTACACCTTC; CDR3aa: CASSSLRGPRYGYTF
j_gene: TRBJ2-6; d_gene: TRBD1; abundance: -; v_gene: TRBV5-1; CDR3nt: TGCGCCAGCAGCTCCGGACAGGGGAACGGGGCCAACGTCCTGACTTTC; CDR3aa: CASSSGQGNGANVLTF
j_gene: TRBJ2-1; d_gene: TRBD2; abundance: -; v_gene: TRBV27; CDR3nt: TGTGCCAGCAGCGAGACTAGCGCCTCCTACAATGAGCAGTTCTTC; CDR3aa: CASSETSASYNEQFF
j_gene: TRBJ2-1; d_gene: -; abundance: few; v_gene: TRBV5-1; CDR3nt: TGCGCCAGCAGCTTGCGGTCAGGCTACAATGAGCAGTTCTTC; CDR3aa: CASSLRSGYNEQFF
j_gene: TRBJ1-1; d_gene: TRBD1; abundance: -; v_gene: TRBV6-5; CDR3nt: TGTGCCAGCCAGGGGGTGGGCACTGAAGCTTTCTTT; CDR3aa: CASQGVGTEAFF
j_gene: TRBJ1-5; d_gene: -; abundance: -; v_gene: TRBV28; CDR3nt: TGTGCCAGCAGTTTTCTGGGCTCGTATAGCAATCAGCCCCAGCATTTT; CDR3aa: CASSFLGSYSNQPQHF
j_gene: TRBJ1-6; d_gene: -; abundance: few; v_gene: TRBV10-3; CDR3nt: TGTGCCATCAGACAAGAGGGGTCGAATTCACCCCTCCACTTT; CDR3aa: CAIRQEGSNSPLHF
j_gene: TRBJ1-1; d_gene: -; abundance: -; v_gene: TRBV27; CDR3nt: TGTGCCAGCAGTTTGAAGCGGACTGAAGCTTTCTTT; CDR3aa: CASSLKRTEAFF
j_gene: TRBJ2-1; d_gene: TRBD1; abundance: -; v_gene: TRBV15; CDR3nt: TGTGCCACCAGCAGCAGGACAGGGGACTACAATGAGCAGTTCTTC; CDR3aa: CATSSRTGDYNEQFF
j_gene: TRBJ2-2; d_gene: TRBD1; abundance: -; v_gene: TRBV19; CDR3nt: TGTGCCAGTACCAAGGGATACCGGGACAGGGCCACCGGGGAGCTGTTTTTT; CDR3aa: CASTKGYRDRATGELFF